This T cell receptor beta chain was sequenced in a study of patients and donors after allogeneic stem cell transplantation. This CDR3 comprises 15 residues. From germline, CDR1 is SGHVS and CDR2 FQNEAQ. The V gene lost 5 bases and the J gene lost 6 bases, with 19 bases spanning the gap. TCRdb redid the calling of the RT-PCR reads with MiXCR, one entry per CDR3 protein. Here the sample spans about 18,000 distinct CDR3 sequences, 4.5% to 5.5% being singletons. The sequenced sample was blood, either unsorted or a sorted T cell fraction (not recorded which). The TCR originated in a human donor who was either an allogeneic HSCT recipient or a stem cell or donor lymphocyte infusion donor (not recorded which). It is not recorded whose cells these are; they may come from a transplant donor. V usage is TRBV7-8 and J usage is TRBJ1-2, with TRBD1 as a possible D gene (5 bases). The CDR3 coding sequence is TGTGCCAGCAGCACCAGAGTGGGGGGGATTGATGGCTACACCTTC. Translating it yields CASSTRVGGIDGYTF.